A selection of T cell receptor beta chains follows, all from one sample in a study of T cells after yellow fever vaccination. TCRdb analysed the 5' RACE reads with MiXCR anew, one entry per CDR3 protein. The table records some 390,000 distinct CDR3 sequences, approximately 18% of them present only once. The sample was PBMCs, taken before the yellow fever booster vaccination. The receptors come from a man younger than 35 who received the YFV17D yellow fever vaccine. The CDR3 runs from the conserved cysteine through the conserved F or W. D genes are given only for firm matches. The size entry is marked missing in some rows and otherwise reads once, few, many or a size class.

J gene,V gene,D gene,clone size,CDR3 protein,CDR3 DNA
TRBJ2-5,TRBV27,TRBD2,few,CASSLIGLAGLETQYF,TGTGCCAGCAGTTTAATTGGACTAGCGGGGTTGGAGACCCAGTACTTC
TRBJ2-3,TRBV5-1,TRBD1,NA,CASSGGTGVHTQYF,TGCGCCAGCAGCGGCGGGACAGGGGTCCATACGCAGTATTTT
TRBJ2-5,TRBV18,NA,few,CASSPNWGGETQYF,TGTGCCAGCTCACCAAATTGGGGCGGAGAGACCCAGTACTTC
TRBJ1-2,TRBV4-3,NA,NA,CASSQVAAPPGGYTF,TGCGCCAGCAGCCAAGTGGCGGCCCCCCCAGGAGGCTACACCTTC
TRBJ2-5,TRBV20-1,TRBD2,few,CSARAGGYHVQETQYF,TGCAGTGCTAGAGCGGGGGGGTATCACGTGCAAGAGACCCAGTACTTC
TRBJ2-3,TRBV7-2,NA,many,CASLQGASTDTQYF,TGTGCCAGCCTCCAGGGAGCTAGCACAGATACGCAGTATTTT
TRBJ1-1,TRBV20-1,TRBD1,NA,CSARDPGQGRYTEAFF,TGCAGTGCTAGAGATCCGGGACAGGGACGATACACTGAAGCTTTCTTT
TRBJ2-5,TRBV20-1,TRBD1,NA,CSANRDRGLKETQYF,TGCAGTGCTAACCGGGACAGGGGGCTCAAGGAGACCCAGTACTTC
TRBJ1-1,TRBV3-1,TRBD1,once,CASSQNLGPYGTGAFF,TGTGCCAGCAGCCAAAACCTTGGGCCTTACGGGACAGGGGCTTTCTTT
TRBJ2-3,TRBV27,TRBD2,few,CASSLLLASGDTDTQYF,TGTGCCAGCAGTTTGTTACTAGCTAGCGGGGATACAGATACGCAGTATTTT
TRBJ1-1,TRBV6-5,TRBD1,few,CASSYSNTGVNTEAFF,TGTGCCAGCAGTTACTCGAATACAGGGGTGAACACTGAAGCTTTCTTT
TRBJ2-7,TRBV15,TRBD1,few,CATSPSLGTANEQYF,TGTGCCACCAGCCCCTCTCTAGGGACAGCGAACGAGCAGTACTTC
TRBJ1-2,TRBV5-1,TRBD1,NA,CASSLAGQARGYTF,TGCGCCAGCAGCTTGGCCGGACAGGCCAGAGGCTACACCTTC
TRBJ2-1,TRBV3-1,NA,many,CASKAEDLKGDEQFF,TGTGCCAGCAAGGCGGAGGACCTAAAAGGGGATGAGCAGTTCTTC
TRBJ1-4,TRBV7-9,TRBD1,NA,CASSLGTGLSRANEKLFF,TGTGCCAGCAGCCTTGGGACAGGGCTAAGTCGCGCTAATGAAAAACTGTTTTTT
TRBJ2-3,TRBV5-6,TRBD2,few,CASSIGGGGPDTQYF,TGTGCCAGCAGCATTGGGGGCGGGGGGCCAGATACGCAGTATTTT